The 26 T cell receptor beta chains presented below share a single source sample, sequenced in a study of HIV-infected patients and healthy controls. Whole blood was used without fractionation, so all unsorted peripheral T cells were included. Reverse transcription used 450 to 650 ng RNA and constant-region primers for alpha and beta. Using multiplexing indices, alpha and beta chain libraries were generated apart by chain-specific third strand synthesis. TCRdb processed the 5' RACE reads anew with MiXCR; each CDR3 protein has one entry. The data contain roughly 9,300 distinct CDR3 sequences, 8% to 13% of them seen just once; the ten biggest clones take up about 15%. Sequenced material: blood, taken before antiretroviral therapy. The receptors were gathered from an adult with HIV infection.

This sequence joins TRBV18 and TRBJ2-5; TRBD2 matches at 10 bases. There are 17 residues in the CDR3. V was pared by 4 bases and J by 4 bases, with 12 bases of the junction left unmatched. The germline V gene has CDR1 KGHSH and CDR2 LQKENI. This chain's CDR3 is CASSLSPGTSDLETQYF. CDR3 nucleotide sequence: TGTGCCAGCTCACTCAGTCCCGGGACTAGCGATTTAGAGACCCAGTACTTC.

The sample holds many counts of this clonotype. The rearrangement links TRBV7-9 to TRBJ2-7, with D uncertain. CDR1 and CDR2 (germline): SEHNR, FQNEAQ (reference sequence). The length of the CDR3 is 12 residues. Trimming removed 5 bases from V and 4 bases from J, with 9 bases in between. CDR3 in DNA: TGTGCCAGCAGCACCGACCAATACGAGCAGTACTTC. Its protein is CASSTDQYEQYF. Using reference TRBV7-9 and TRBJ2-7 for the parts outside the CDR3, the full variable domain is DTGVSQNPRHKITKRGQNVTFRCDPISEHNRLYWYRQTLGQGPEFLTYFQNEAQLEKSRLLSDRFSAERPKGSFSTLEIQRTEQGDSAMYLCASSTDQYEQYFGPGTRLTVT.

The gene calls are TRBV28 and TRBJ2-1, with a possible D match to TRBD1 (5 bases). Between the trimmed V and J ends, which lost 3 bases and 6 bases, there was a span of 9 bases. Looked up from germline, CDR1 is MDHEN and CDR2 is SYDVKM. The CDR3 spans 13 residues. This chain's CDR3 is CASSLEGANEQFF. The CDR3 bases are TGTGCCAGCAGTTTGGAAGGGGCCAATGAGCAGTTCTTC.

This chain links TRBV9 with TRBJ2-2; no clear D. CDR3 length: 16 amino acids. V was cut by 0 bases and J by 0 bases, with 9 bases left in between. CDR1 and CDR2 (germline): SGDLS, YYNGEE. Here the CDR3 DNA reads TGTGCCAGCAGCGTAGATACGTGGGCGAACACCGGGGAGCTGTTTTTT. Amino acid sequence: CASSVDTWANTGELFF.

This clonotype was observed at least ten times. The chain joins TRBV20-1 to TRBJ1-1, with 7 nucleotides matching TRBD1. CDR3 length: 13 amino acids. V lost 7 bases, J lost 1 base, and 6 bases stayed unmatched. Germline CDR1 DFQATT, CDR2 SNEGSKA (reference sequence). The CDR3 is CSDLTGKNTEAFF. CDR3 DNA: TGCAGTGACCTGACAGGGAAGAACACTGAAGCTTTCTTT.

In this sample, this clonotype is medium-sized. The V and J genes are TRBV3-1 and TRBJ2-3; D is unresolved. This CDR3 has 12 residues. Per germline, CDR1 LGHDT and CDR2 YNNKEL (reference sequence). With 2 bases removed from V and 5 bases from J, the gap between germline ends came to 5 bases. This CDR3 is CASSQSEDTQYF. DNA of the CDR3: TGTGCCAGCAGCCAAAGCGAAGATACGCAGTATTTT.

This clonotype came up many times. This chain connects TRBV12-3 or TRBV12-4 to TRBJ2-3; D uncertain. CDR3 length: 12 residues. V was cut by 4 bases and J by 6 bases, with 8 bases left in between. Written as DNA, the CDR3 is TGTGCCAGCAGTTCAATTCGGGATACGCAGTATTTT. This translates into CASSSIRDTQYF.

This clonotype occurred many times. V gene TRBV9 combines with J gene TRBJ2-4, with 7 bases matching TRBD1. Germline CDR1 and CDR2: SGDLS and YYNGEE. This CDR3 is built from 16 residues. V was clipped by 4 bases and J by 0 bases; unmatched bases: 7. CDR3 DNA sequence: TGTGCCAGCAGCCCCGGGGACAGCGCAGCCAAAAACATTCAGTACTTC. Encoded protein: CASSPGDSAAKNIQYF.

This clonotype was recorded many times. The chain couples TRBV24-1 to TRBJ2-5; 8 bases align to TRBD1. This CDR3 has 15 amino acids. CDR1 is KGHDR and CDR2 is SFDVKD in the germline V gene. The trim removed 9 bases at V and 4 bases at J, leaving 12 bases unmatched. CDR3 loop: CATGSTTGVTETQYF. The CDR3 DNA sequence: TGTGCCACCGGGAGTACGACAGGGGTTACAGAGACCCAGTACTTC.

This clonotype has at least ten counts. The chain has TRBV28 and TRBJ2-7; no clear D gene. This CDR3 is built from 14 residues. Germline CDR1 MDHEN, CDR2 SYDVKM. V was cut by 8 bases and J by 2 bases, with 16 bases left in between. Written as DNA, the CDR3 is TGTGCCAGCTCGGAGACACAAAGAACCTACGAGCAGTACTTC. Amino acids: CASSETQRTYEQYF.

This clonotype was found many times. V gene TRBV9 combines with J gene TRBJ2-5; D ambiguous. The CDR3 consists of 15 residues. Germline V gene lookup returns CDR1 SGDLS and CDR2 YYNGEE. V lost 0 bases to trimming and J lost 2 bases, with 11 bases between them. CDR3 region: CASSVGTVQQETQYF. CDR3 DNA sequence: TGTGCCAGCAGCGTAGGTACGGTCCAACAAGAGACCCAGTACTTC.

Only a few counts were recorded for this clonotype. The rearrangement joins TRBV12-3 or TRBV12-4 to TRBJ2-7; D is unresolved. V lost 3 bases to trimming and J lost 0 bases, with 6 bases between them. CDR3 length: 13 residues. CDR3 amino acids: CASSFGYSYEQYF. The CDR3 DNA follows: TGTGCCAGCAGTTTTGGTTACTCCTACGAGCAGTACTTC.

The V and J genes are TRBV5-1 and TRBJ2-7; 8 bases are a match to TRBD1. This CDR3 contains 15 residues. V was pared by 1 base and J by 8 bases, with 11 bases of the junction left unmatched. Per germline, CDR1 SGHRS and CDR2 YFSETQ. Here the CDR3 reads CASSLTLGQGGQQYF. The CDR3 bases are TGCGCCAGCAGCTTGACCCTCGGACAGGGCGGGCAGCAGTACTTC.

This clonotype was observed at least ten times. This chain joins TRBV18 and TRBJ2-2, with 8 positions matching TRBD1. The junction had 3 bases not matched to a gene; V was cut back by 5 bases and J by 1 base. This CDR3 contains 15 residues. Germline V gene data show CDR1 as KGHSH and CDR2 as LQKENI. The CDR3, as DNA: TGTGCCAGCTCATCCGGGACAGGGAACACCGGGGAGCTGTTTTTT. Residues: CASSSGTGNTGELFF.

This clonotype was detected ten times or more. The J gene is TRBJ2-1, the V gene TRBV11-2; TRBD2 matches 11 bases. CDR3 length: 18 residues. CDR1 is SGHAT and CDR2 is FQNNGV in the germline V gene. With 2 bases clipped from V and 0 bases from J, the junction kept 6 bases outside the gene matches. The CDR3 spells CASSLRTSGLGSYNEQFF. DNA for the CDR3: TGTGCCAGCAGCTTAAGGACTAGCGGGTTAGGCTCCTACAATGAGCAGTTCTTC.

The V call is TRBV7-8, the J call TRBJ2-7; 8 bases are shared with TRBD1. Germline CDR1 SGHVS, CDR2 FQNEAQ. This CDR3 region has 14 residues. Germline trimming cut 2 bases from V and 5 bases from J; bases unmatched to any gene: 5. CDR3 nucleotides: TGTGCCAGCAGCTTAACGGACAGGGTACACGAGCAGTACTTC. Its translation is CASSLTDRVHEQYF.

Many counts were recorded for this clonotype. V and J are TRBV28 and TRBJ2-1; 11 bases fit TRBD2. The germline V gene has CDR1 MDHEN and CDR2 SYDVKM. The CDR3 contains 15 residues. The ends lost 2 bases at V and 10 bases at J; junction bases unmatched: 7. The CDR3 protein is CASSLGLAGGREQFF. CDR3 coding DNA: TGTGCCAGCAGTTTAGGTCTAGCGGGGGGCAGAGAGCAGTTCTTC.

This clonotype showed up just once. The V and J genes are TRBV6-5 and TRBJ2-7; D is possibly TRBD2 (5 bases). Germline assignment: CDR1 MNHEY and CDR2 SVGAGI. Trimming removed 0 bases at V and 3 bases at J, with 12 bases between. This CDR3 is 15 amino acids long. The CDR3 spells CASSYSGDILYEQYF. Written as DNA, the CDR3 is TGTGCCAGCAGTTACTCGGGAGACATTCTCTACGAGCAGTACTTC.

This clonotype was recorded many times. DNA for the CDR3: TGTGCCAGCAGTCTAGGGACTAGCGGGAGTGCTGCTTTCTTT. It yields the protein CASSLGTSGSAAFF. J is TRBJ1-1 and V is TRBV6-5; D might be TRBD1 (5 bases). Looked up from germline, CDR1 is MNHEY and CDR2 is SVGAGI. Trimming removed 5 bases at V and 11 bases at J, with 21 bases between. CDR3 size: 14 residues.

This clonotype was observed at least ten times. The V and J genes are TRBV7-2 and TRBJ2-5; D possibly uses TRBD1 or TRBD2 (5 bases each). The CDR3 length is 13 residues. Germline-derived CDR1 and CDR2 are SGHTA and FQGNSA. The V end lost 4 bases, the J end lost 11 bases, and 17 bases lay between the germline ends. CDR3 amino acids: CASSSPGPPSQYF. In DNA, the CDR3 is TGTGCCAGCAGCTCCCCGGGACCCCCCTCACAGTACTTC.

This clonotype showed up many times. The V gene is TRBV7-2, the J gene TRBJ1-6, with D perhaps TRBD1 (5 bases). CDR3 length: 15 amino acids. The germline CDR1 and CDR2 sequences are SGHTA and FQGNSA. V was cut by 5 bases and J by 8 bases, with 16 bases left in between. DNA for the CDR3: TGTGCCAGCAGCCTTCTGAGGGGTTTTGATTCACCCCTCCACTTT. This sequence encodes CASSLLRGFDSPLHF.

This clonotype was seen repeatedly, ten times or more. This chain joins TRBV15 and TRBJ2-1; 10 bases agree with TRBD2. CDR3 length: 16 amino acids. Trimming removed 0 bases from V and 10 bases from J; junction bases left unmatched: 9. Germline CDR1 and CDR2: LNHNV and YYDKDF (reference sequence). CDR3 coding DNA: TGTGCCACCAGCAGAGATTGGAGCGGGGGGGCCGTCGAGCAGTTCTTC. This sequence encodes CATSRDWSGGAVEQFF.

In this sample, this clonotype turned up many times. V gene TRBV5-1 combines with J gene TRBJ2-7; the D gene is possibly TRBD2 (6 bases). The CDR3 contains 14 residues. Germline V gene sequence: CDR1 SGHRS, CDR2 YFSETQ. V was trimmed by 0 bases and J by 2 bases, leaving 9 bases between them. CDR3 amino acids: CASSLGGGTYEQYF. CDR3 DNA: TGCGCCAGCAGCTTGGGCGGAGGGACCTACGAGCAGTACTTC.

This clonotype was detected many times. V usage is TRBV11-2 and J usage is TRBJ2-7, with D possibly being TRBD2 (5 bases). CDR3 size: 13 residues. V was clipped by 0 bases and J by 6 bases, with 9 bases between them. Germline CDR1 SGHAT, CDR2 FQNNGV. CDR3 DNA sequence: TGTGCCAGCAGCTTAGAGTCCAGCGGCGAGCAGTACTTC. Translated: CASSLESSGEQYF. The entire variable domain, with the rest obtained from reference TRBV11-2 and TRBJ2-7, is as follows: EAGVAQSPRYKIIEKRQSVAFWCNPISGHATLYWYQQILGQGPKLLIQFQNNGVVDDSQLPKDRFSAERLKGVDSTLKIQPAKLEDSAVYLCASSLESSGEQYFGPGTRLTVT.

Ten or more counts support this clonotype. The chain uses TRBV5-1 and TRBJ2-1; no clear D. Germline loops: CDR1 SGHRS, CDR2 YFSETQ. The germline V and J ends were trimmed by 0 bases and 9 bases, with 4 bases remaining between them. This CDR3 comprises 11 residues. CDR3 sequence (DNA): TGCGCCAGCAGCTTGGGAGGTGAGCAGTTCTTC. Residues: CASSLGGEQFF.

In this sample, this clonotype turned up many times. V is TRBV28 and J is TRBJ2-7, with 8 bases aligning to TRBD1. Trimming cost V 1 base and J 0 bases; bases outside gene matches: 8. Germline-derived CDR1 and CDR2 are MDHEN and SYDVKM. This CDR3 has 17 residues. CDR3 bases: TGTGCCAGCAGTTTATTTGCAGGGGGCCATGTCTCCTACGAGCAGTACTTC. Its protein product is CASSLFAGGHVSYEQYF.